These T cell receptor beta chains were read from a single sample in a study of control samples from healthy donors and cancer patients. Profiling relied on immunoSEQ multiplex PCR, and the TCRdb table lists in-frame clones only, not all of them. Among about 96,000 clones listed, more than 85% were seen once. Sequenced material: blood. These receptors were collected from a man between 18 and 35 years old in good health. CDR3s include the opening cysteine and the closing phenylalanine or tryptophan. Each record gives: D gene, CDR3 length, clone size, V gene, J gene, CDR3 DNA, CDR3 protein. D genes are given only for firm matches. Where a row states a size, it is once, few, many or the class of an expanded clone; other rows omit it.

>.|15|.|TRBV5-1|TRBJ2-3
TGCGCCAGCAGCTTGAGGGGGGGGAGGGCAGATACGCAGTATTTT
CASSLRGGRADTQYF
>TRBD2|15|few|TRBV14|TRBJ2-3
TGTGCCAGCAGCCTGGGACTAGCGGGAGTAGATACGCAGTATTTT
CASSLGLAGVDTQYF
>TRBD1|15|.|TRBV5-1|TRBJ2-5
TGCGCCAGCAGACTGACAGGGTTGGGACAAGAGACCCAGTACTTC
CASRLTGLGQETQYF
>TRBD2|16|.|TRBV9|TRBJ2-7
TGTGCCAGCAGCGTATCCGGGGCGGGAGAGGTCTACGAGCAGTACTTC
CASSVSGAGEVYEQYF
>.|12|.|TRBV12-3/TRBV12-4|TRBJ1-1
TGTGCCAGCAGTTTATCCAAGGGGGAAGCTTTCTTT
CASSLSKGEAFF
>.|13|.|TRBV30|TRBJ1-1
TGTGCCTGGAGTGTGTGGGGGAACACTGAAGCTTTCTTT
CAWSVWGNTEAFF
>.|15|.|TRBV19|TRBJ1-5
TGTGCCAGTAGTACGCGCATAACGGAAAATCAGCCCCAGCATTTT
CASSTRITENQPQHF
>TRBD1|16|.|TRBV10-3|TRBJ1-1
TGTGCCATCAGTGAGCCCAGGGGGCTAGGGAACACTGAAGCTTTCTTT
CAISEPRGLGNTEAFF
>TRBD2|14|.|TRBV25-1|TRBJ2-1
TGTGCCAGCATCAGCGGGAGAGCGGAAAATGAGCAGTTCTTC
CASISGRAENEQFF
>.|13|.|TRBV6-6|TRBJ2-3
TGTGCCGTACGGAGTTTTGGCACAGATACGCAGTATTTT
CAVRSFGTDTQYF
>.|12|.|TRBV30|TRBJ2-2
TGTGCCTGGTTTGGGTACACCGGGGAGCTGTTTTTT
CAWFGYTGELFF
>.|13|.|TRBV9|TRBJ2-7
TGTGCCAGCAGCGACGACCCTTCCTACGAGCAGTACTTC
CASSDDPSYEQYF